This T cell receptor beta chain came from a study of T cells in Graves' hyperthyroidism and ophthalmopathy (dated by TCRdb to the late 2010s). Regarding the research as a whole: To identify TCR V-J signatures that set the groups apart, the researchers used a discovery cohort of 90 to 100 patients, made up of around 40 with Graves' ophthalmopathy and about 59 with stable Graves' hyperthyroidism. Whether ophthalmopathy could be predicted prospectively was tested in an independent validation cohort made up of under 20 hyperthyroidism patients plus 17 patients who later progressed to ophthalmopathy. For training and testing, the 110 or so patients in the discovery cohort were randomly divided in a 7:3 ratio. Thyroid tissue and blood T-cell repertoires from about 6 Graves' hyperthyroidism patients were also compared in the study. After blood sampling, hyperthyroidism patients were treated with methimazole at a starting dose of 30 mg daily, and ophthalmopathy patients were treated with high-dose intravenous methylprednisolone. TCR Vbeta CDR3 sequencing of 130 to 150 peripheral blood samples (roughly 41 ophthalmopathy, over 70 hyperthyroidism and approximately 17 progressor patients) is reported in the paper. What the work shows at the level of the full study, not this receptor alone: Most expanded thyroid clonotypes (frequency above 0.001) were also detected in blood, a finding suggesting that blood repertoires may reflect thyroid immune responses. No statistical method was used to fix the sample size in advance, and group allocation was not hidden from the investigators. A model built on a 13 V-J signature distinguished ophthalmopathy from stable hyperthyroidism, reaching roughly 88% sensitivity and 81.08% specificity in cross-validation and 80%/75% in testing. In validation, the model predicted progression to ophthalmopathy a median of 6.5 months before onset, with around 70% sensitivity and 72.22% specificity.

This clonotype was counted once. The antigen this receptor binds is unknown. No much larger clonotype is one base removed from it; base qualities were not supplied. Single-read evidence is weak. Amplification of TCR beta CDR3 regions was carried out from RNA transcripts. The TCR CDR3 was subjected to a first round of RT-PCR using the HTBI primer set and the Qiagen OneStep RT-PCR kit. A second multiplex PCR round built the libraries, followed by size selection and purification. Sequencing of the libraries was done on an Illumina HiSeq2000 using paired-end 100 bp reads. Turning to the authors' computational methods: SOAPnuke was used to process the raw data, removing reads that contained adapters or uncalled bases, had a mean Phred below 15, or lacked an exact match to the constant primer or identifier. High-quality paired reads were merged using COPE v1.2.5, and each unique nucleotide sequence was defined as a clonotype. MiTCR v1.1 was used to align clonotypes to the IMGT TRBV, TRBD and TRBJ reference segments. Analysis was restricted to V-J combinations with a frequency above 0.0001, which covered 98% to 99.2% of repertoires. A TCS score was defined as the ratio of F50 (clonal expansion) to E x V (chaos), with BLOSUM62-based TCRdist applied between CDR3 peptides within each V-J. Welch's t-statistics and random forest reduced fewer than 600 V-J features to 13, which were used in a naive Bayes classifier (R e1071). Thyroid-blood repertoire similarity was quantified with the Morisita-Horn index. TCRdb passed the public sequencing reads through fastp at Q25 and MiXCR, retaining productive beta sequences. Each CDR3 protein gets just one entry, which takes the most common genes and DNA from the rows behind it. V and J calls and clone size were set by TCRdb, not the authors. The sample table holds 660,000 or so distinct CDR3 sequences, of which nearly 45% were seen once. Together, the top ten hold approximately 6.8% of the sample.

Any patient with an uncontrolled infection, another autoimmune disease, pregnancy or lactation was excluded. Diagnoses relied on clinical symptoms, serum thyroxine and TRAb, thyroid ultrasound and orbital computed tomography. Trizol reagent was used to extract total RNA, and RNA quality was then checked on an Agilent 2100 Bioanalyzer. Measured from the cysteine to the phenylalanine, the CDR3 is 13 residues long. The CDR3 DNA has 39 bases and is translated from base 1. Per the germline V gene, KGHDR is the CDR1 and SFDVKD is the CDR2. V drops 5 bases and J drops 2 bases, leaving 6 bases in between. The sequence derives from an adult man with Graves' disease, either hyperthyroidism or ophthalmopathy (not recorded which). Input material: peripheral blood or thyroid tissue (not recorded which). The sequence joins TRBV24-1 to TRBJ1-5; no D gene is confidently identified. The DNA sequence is TGTGCCACCAGTGCTTTACGCAATCAGCCCCAGCATTTT. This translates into CATSALRNQPQHF.